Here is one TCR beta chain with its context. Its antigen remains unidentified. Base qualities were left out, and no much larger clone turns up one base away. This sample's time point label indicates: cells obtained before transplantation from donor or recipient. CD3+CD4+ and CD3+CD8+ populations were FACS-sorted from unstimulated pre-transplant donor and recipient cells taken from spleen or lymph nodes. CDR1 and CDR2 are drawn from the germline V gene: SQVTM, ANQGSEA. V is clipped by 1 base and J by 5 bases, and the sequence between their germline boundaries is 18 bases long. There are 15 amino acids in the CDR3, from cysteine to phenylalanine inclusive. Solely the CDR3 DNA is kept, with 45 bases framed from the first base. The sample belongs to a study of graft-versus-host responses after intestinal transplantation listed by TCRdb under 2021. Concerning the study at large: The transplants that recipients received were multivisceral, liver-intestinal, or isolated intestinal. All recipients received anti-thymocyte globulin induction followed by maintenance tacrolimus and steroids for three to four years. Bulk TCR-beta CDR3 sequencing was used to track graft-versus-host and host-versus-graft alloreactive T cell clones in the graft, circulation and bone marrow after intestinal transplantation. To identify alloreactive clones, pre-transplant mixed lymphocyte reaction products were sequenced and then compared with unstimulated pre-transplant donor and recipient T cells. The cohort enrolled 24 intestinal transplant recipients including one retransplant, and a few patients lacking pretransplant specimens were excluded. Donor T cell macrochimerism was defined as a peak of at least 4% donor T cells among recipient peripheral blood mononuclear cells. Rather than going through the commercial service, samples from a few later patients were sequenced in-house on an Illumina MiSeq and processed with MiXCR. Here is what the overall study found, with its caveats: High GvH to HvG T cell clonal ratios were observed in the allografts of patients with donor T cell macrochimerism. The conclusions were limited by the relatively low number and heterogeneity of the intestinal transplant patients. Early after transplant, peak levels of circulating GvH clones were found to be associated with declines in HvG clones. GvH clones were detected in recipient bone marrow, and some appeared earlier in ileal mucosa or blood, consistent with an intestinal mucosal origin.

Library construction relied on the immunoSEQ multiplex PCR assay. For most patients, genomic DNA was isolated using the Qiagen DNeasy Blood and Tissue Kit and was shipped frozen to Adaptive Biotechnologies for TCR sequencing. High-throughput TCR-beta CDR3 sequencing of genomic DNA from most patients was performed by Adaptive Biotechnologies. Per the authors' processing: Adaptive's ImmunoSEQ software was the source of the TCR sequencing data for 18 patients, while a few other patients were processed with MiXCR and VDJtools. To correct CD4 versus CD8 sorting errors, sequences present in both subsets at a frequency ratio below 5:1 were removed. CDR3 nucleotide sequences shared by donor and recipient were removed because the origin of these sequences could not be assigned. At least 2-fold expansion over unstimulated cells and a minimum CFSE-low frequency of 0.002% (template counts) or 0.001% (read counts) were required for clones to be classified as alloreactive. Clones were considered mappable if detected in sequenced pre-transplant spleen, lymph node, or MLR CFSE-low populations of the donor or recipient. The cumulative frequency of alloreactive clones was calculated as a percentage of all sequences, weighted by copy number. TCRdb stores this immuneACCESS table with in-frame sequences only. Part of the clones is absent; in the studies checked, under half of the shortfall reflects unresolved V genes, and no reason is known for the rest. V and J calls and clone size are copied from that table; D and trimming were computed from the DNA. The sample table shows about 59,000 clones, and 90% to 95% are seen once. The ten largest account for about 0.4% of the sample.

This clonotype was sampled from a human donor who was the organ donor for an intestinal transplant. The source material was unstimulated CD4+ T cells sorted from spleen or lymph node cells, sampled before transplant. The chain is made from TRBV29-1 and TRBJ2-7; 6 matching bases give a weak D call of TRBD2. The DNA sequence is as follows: TGCAGCGTTGAAGCGGGTGGCGGGGCTAGCCACGAGCAGTACTTC. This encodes CSVEAGGGASHEQYF.